This TCR beta chain is drawn from a study of T cells in localized non-small cell lung cancer (dated by TCRdb to 2018 to 2021). At the level of the whole study: T cell repertoires of approximately 250 early-stage NSCLC patients were analyzed, with tumors being compared against uninvolved tumor-adjacent lungs. NSCLC patients had a mean age of around 61 years, and more than 120 were male and about a hundred female. All 250 or so NSCLC patients in the cohort were treatment-naive and had localized lung tumors that were resected.

Here is what the overall study found, with its caveats: A median of around 57 of the top 100 tumor clones were detected in paired uninvolved adjacent lung, and around 27 of these tumor clones were also found among the top 100 clones of the paired uninvolved adjacent lung. Since the design was exploratory, TCR variables were selected using unadjusted p-values with no false-discovery rate correction. Uninvolved tumor-adjacent lung showed the highest T cell clonality, higher than tumor, which suggests more focused antigenic responses in the uninvolved tumor-adjacent lung. Higher blood T cell density associated with longer overall survival, while higher adjacent-lung clonality associated with shorter survival. Because multi-region sequencing of the tumors was not done, intratumor heterogeneity could not be ruled out.

V was cut back by 6 bases and J by 5 bases, leaving a gap of 16 bases between them. CDR3 length: 13 amino acids, cysteine to phenylalanine. Of the read, only the CDR3 DNA is kept; its 39 bases are in frame from base 1. Per the germline V gene, SQVTM is the CDR1 and ANQGSEA is the CDR2. The immunoSEQ Assay was used to sequence TCR beta CDR3 regions from DNA. Regarding the original processing steps: To compute T cell density, TCR beta template counts were normalized to usable DNA, which was estimated by amplifying housekeeping genes. Richness was estimated with the preseqR package, extrapolating to 400,000 templates for PBMC samples and 120,000 templates for tissue samples. Clonality was defined by subtracting Pielou's evenness from one. Tissue-enriched TCRs were identified through differential abundance testing performed on productive amino-acid clonotypes, with a minimum total count of 5 and an alpha of 0.1. The Jaccard Index and the Morisita Overlap Index were used to quantify repertoire overlap between compartments. GLIPH grouped TCR beta CDR3s together with public tetramer-defined viral CDR3s, and a viral motif had to include at least three viral sequences and show V-gene enrichment. TCRdb re-hosts the immuneACCESS table, in-frame sequences only. Its copies lack some clones; in the studies checked, an unresolved V gene accounts for under half of them, and the cause for the rest is not known. V and J calls and clone size are those listed in that table; D and trimming were worked out from the DNA. The sample data list over 50,000 clones, and roughly 84% of these were observed just once. The ten largest clones add up to about a sixth of the sample.

At diagnosis, tumor, uninvolved tumor-adjacent lung and peripheral blood were collected and then preserved as a mix of FFPE and fresh-frozen material. For TCR repertoire profiling, the blood samples were analyzed as peripheral blood mononuclear cells. To note about this clone: Its antigen is still unknown. No quality values exist for individual bases; no much larger clone is one base distant.

The sequence derives from a man aged 35-75 years with stage III lung adenocarcinoma. The sequence links TRBV29-1 to TRBJ1-1; TRBD1 is possibly the D segment (5 matching bases). Sequencing used peripheral blood mononuclear cells, obtained before any cancer treatment. The CDR3 reads CSVGGTLGTEAFF. Read as DNA, the sequence is TGCAGCGTGGGGGGGACGCTGGGAACTGAAGCTTTCTTT.